This note documents a single T cell receptor (beta chain) sequence. With V trimmed by 7 bases and J by 5 bases, 4 bases remained unmatched. The CDR3 contains 12 residues. CDR1 is SQVTM and CDR2 is ANQGSEA in the germline V gene. These data come from a study of blood T cell repertoires in COVID-19. Background on the study: Acute and convalescent COVID-19 samples came from the United States, Italy and Spain.

In the authors' methods: Estimates of nucleated cell counts were drawn from the amplification of reference gene primers. Using immunoSEQ multiplex PCR, the repertoire was profiled, and TCRdb retains in-frame clones only, with some absent. The V and J calls and clone size are taken from that table; D and trimming were inferred from the DNA. The table has about 220,000 clones, about four fifths seen once; the top ten hold about 2.9%. This clonotype was sampled from a woman under 40 who had recovered from COVID-19. V and J are TRBV29-1 and TRBJ2-5, with 10 bases identical to TRBD1. Sequences were obtained from peripheral blood. As DNA, the CDR3 is TGCAGCGCCGACAGGGGGCAGGAGACCCAGTACTTC. Amino acids: CSADRGQETQYF.